This T cell receptor (beta chain) was profiled in a study of CD8+CD57+ T cells in acquired aplastic anemia (dated by TCRdb to 2017 to 2018). Background for the entire study: A mean of around 3.3 ug of DNA, ranging from roughly 0.2 to 30 ug, was extracted from sorted CD4+ and CD8+ cells. Mean read counts for healthy donor samples were about 10 million for CD4+ cells and under 14 million for CD8+ cells. Study-wide conclusions, independent of this receptor: No significant difference in CD8+ Simpson's diversity was found between patients and healthy controls (P=0.060). Fewer than 30 CD8+ CDR3 sequences were found in both patients and controls but appeared to be highly expressed in patients and within the immunodominant clones of the patients.

TCR beta VDJ combination and CDR3 sequence profiling used genomic DNA as the template. An Illumina HiSeq 2000 was used for TCR repertoire sequencing. The paper's data handling went like this. Repertoire assessment relied on Simpson's diversity index, CDR3 size and DJ length profiles, and TRBV/TRBJ rearrangement plots. The most abundant DNA sequence in the deep sequencing data was taken as the immunodominant clone. CDR3 amino acid sequences were checked for sharing across subjects and were also compared against the VDJdb database and published repertoires. TCRdb cleaned the public reads at Q25 with fastp, built clones with MiXCR and kept in-frame beta chains. One record per CDR3 amino acid sequence lists the most common genes and DNA. It is TCRdb's table, rather than the study itself, that gives the V and J calls and clone size. The sample table records approximately 99,000 distinct CDR3 sequences; approximately 49% of these occur just once. The leading ten clones occupy under 35% of the sample.

This clonotype came up many times. No antigen is known for it. Base qualities are missing; no much larger clone stands one base away. TCR repertoires of sorted CD4+ and CD8+ blood T cells from severe aplastic anemia patients and healthy subjects were deep-sequenced in the study. Ficoll-Paque density gradient centrifugation was used to isolate peripheral blood mononuclear cells. Before DNA was extracted, CD4+ and CD8+ T cells were sorted using either FACS or magnetic beads. The germline ends are 13 bases apart after V is trimmed by 1 base and J by 3 bases. Including cysteine and phenylalanine, the CDR3 has 15 amino acids. Left in the record is the CDR3 DNA by itself, 45 bases read in frame from the first base. Via the germline V gene, CDR1 is LGHNA and CDR2 YSLEER.

Sequenced input: sorted CD4+, CD8+, or CD8+CD57+ T cells (not recorded which) from PBMCs. The V and J genes are TRBV4-3 and TRBJ2-7; possibly the D gene is TRBD2, per 6 matching bases. This receptor was identified in a human donor in good health, serving as a control. The CDR3 protein sequence reads: CASSQAGGLSYEQYF. The sequenced DNA: TGCGCCAGCAGCCAAGCCGGGGGACTCAGCTACGAGCAGTACTTC.